Shown below are 25 T cell receptor beta chains from a single sample sequenced in a study of T cell changes during pregnancy in multiple sclerosis. Using immunoSEQ multiplex PCR, the repertoire was profiled, and TCRdb retains in-frame clones only, with some absent. The sample includes about 36,000 clones, 93% seen only once; the top ten take over 0.4%. The input for sequencing was CD4+ T cells from peripheral blood mononuclear cells, taken in the first trimester of pregnancy. The receptors here all came from a female donor with multiple sclerosis, enrolled in a pregnancy study.

This chain links TRBV5-5 with TRBJ2-5; 9 bases are a match to TRBD1. The J segment lost 4 bases and the V segment lost 4 bases, leaving 8 bases of the junction unmatched. CDR1 is SGHKS, CDR2 YYEKEE, per germline (reference sequence). The CDR3 runs to 15 residues. Here the CDR3 reads CASSRPPDRGETQYF. The CDR3, as DNA: TGTGCCAGCAGCCGCCCCCCGGACAGGGGAGAGACCCAGTACTTC.

This clone was seen once. This sequence joins TRBV11-3 and TRBJ2-3; TRBD2 is a possible D gene (5 bases). The CDR3 sequence is 15 residues long. In germline, CDR1 is SGHNT, CDR2 YENEEA. Trimming took off 1 base at V and 11 bases at J, with 19 bases between the two ends. Written as DNA, the CDR3 is TGTGCCAGCAGCTTAGGGCGCGGAGCACCCCGGGGGCAGTATTTT. Translating gives CASSLGRGAPRGQYF.

The chain couples TRBV28 to TRBJ2-2; D possibly corresponds to TRBD2 (5 bases). The V end was cut by 7 bases, the J end by 6 bases, with 9 bases between. Germline V CDR1 and CDR2: MDHEN, SYDVKM. The CDR3 contains 12 residues. The CDR3 bases are TGTGCCAGCAAGGAGAGGGCCGGGGAGCTGTTTTTT. This translates into CASKERAGELFF. Looking up the rest from reference TRBV28 and TRBJ2-2 gives the full variable domain: DVKVTQSSRYLVKRTGEKVFLECVQDMDHENMFWYRQDPGLGLRLIYFSYDVKMKEKGDIPEGYSVSREKKERFSLILESASTNQTSMYLCASKERAGELFFGEGSRLTVL.

The CDR3 DNA reads TGTGCCAGCAGCCTCGGGAAAAGGGCAGGCTCCTACGAGCAGTACTTC. Its protein is CASSLGKRAGSYEQYF. The V gene is TRBV21-1, the J gene TRBJ2-7; the D call TRBD2 from the table was never checked on the DNA. TRBV21-1 is described as a pseudogene. The CDR3 contains 16 residues.

This clone has just one count. This rearrangement joins TRBV19 to TRBJ2-1; the match to TRBD2 covers 9 bases. Germline lookup yields CDR1 LNHDA and CDR2 SQIVND (reference sequence). The CDR3 has 18 amino acids. V was clipped by 1 base and J by 0 bases; unmatched bases: 7. The CDR3 spells CASSIGLYSGSSYNEQFF. CDR3 DNA: TGTGCCAGTAGTATAGGGCTCTATAGCGGGAGCTCCTACAATGAGCAGTTCTTC.

This clone was counted once. This sequence joins TRBV18 and TRBJ2-1; D may be TRBD2 (6 bases). CDR3 size: 14 residues. Looked up from germline, CDR1 is KGHSH and CDR2 is LQKENI. The ends were cut back, 1 base at V and 8 bases at J, with 12 bases in the middle. DNA of the CDR3: TGTGCCAGCTCACCACAGTCCGGGGACTATGAGCAGTTCTTC. This gives the protein CASSPQSGDYEQFF.

This chain links TRBV18 with TRBJ2-7; D remains ambiguous. Germline CDR1 and CDR2: KGHSH and LQKENI. Trimming shortened V by 4 bases and J by 3 bases, and 7 bases separated the two germline ends. The CDR3 has 12 residues. The CDR3 is CASSRDNYEQYF. The CDR3 DNA reads as TGTGCCAGCTCACGCGATAACTACGAGCAGTACTTC. The full variable domain, completed using reference TRBV18 and TRBJ2-7, is NAGVMQNPRHLVRRRGQEARLRCSPMKGHSHVYWYRQLPEEGLKFMVYLQKENIIDESGMPKERFSAEFPKEGPSILRIQQVVRGDSAAYFCASSRDNYEQYFGPGTRLTVT.

V gene TRBV7-9 combines with J gene TRBJ1-3; 8 bases are shared with TRBD1. Germline V CDR1 and CDR2: SEHNR, FQNEAQ (reference sequence). The CDR3 runs to 15 residues. V trimming: 2 bases; J trimming: 0 bases; junction bases outside the gene matches: 0. In DNA, the CDR3 is TGTGCCAGCAGCTTACAGGGGGCCTCTGGAAACACCATATATTTT. Translating it yields CASSLQGASGNTIYF.

This clone was counted once. The chain is built from TRBV19 and TRBJ2-7; 7 bases are shared with TRBD1. Per germline, CDR1 LNHDA and CDR2 SQIVND (reference sequence). This CDR3 spans 15 amino acids. The V and J ends lost 7 bases and 4 bases, in that order; junction bases with no gene match: 13. CDR3 sequence: CASKSGTAALYEQYF. The CDR3 nucleotides read TGTGCCAGTAAGAGTGGGACAGCCGCTTTATACGAGCAGTACTTC. Full variable domain (missing parts from reference TRBV19 and TRBJ2-7): DGGITQSPKYLFRKEGQNVTLSCEQNLNHDAMYWYRQDPGQGLRLIYYSQIVNDFQKGDIAEGYSVSREKKESFPLTVTSAQKNPTAFYLCASKSGTAALYEQYFGPGTRLTVT.

The chain is built from TRBV4-2 and TRBJ2-5; 11 bases agree with TRBD1. V lost 3 bases and J lost 4; bases outside the gene matches: 7. The CDR3 runs 16 residues. Germline V gives CDR1 LGHNA, CDR2 YNFKEQ. The CDR3 spells CASSQPGQGDRETQYF. The CDR3 DNA follows: TGTGCCAGCAGCCAGCCGGGACAGGGGGATCGAGAGACCCAGTACTTC.

This clone has only one observation. This chain uses TRBV27 with TRBJ2-7, with TRBD2 matching over 11 bases. The CDR3 has 15 amino acids. The germline gives CDR1 MNHEY, CDR2 SMNVEV (reference sequence). V shed 5 bases and J 2 bases; nucleotides not matched to a gene: 5. CDR3 amino acids: CASSPLAGGPYEQYF. The CDR3 coding sequence is TGTGCCAGCAGTCCTTTAGCGGGAGGGCCCTACGAGCAGTACTTC.

The V and J genes are TRBV19 and TRBJ2-3, with TRBD2 identical over 10 bases. The CDR3 sequence is 15 residues long. V trimming: 4 bases; J trimming: 4 bases; junction bases outside the gene matches: 5. The germline gives CDR1 LNHDA, CDR2 SQIVND (reference sequence). The CDR3: CASSTSGGIADTQYF. The CDR3 DNA follows: TGTGCCAGTAGTACTAGCGGGGGAATCGCAGATACGCAGTATTTT. The whole variable domain, filled in from reference TRBV19 and TRBJ2-3, reads DGGITQSPKYLFRKEGQNVTLSCEQNLNHDAMYWYRQDPGQGLRLIYYSQIVNDFQKGDIAEGYSVSREKKESFPLTVTSAQKNPTAFYLCASSTSGGIADTQYFGPGTRLTVL.

This chain links TRBV28 with TRBJ2-7, with TRBD1 as a possible D gene (6 bases). Germline lookup yields CDR1 MDHEN and CDR2 SYDVKM. CDR3 length: 17 amino acids. Trimming removed 0 bases at V and 0 bases at J, with 15 bases between. The DNA of the CDR3 is TGTGCCAGCAGTTTATGGGGACACTCTGCGACCTCCTACGAGCAGTACTTC. This encodes CASSLWGHSATSYEQYF. The complete variable domain, with remaining parts taken from reference TRBV28 and TRBJ2-7, reads DVKVTQSSRYLVKRTGEKVFLECVQDMDHENMFWYRQDPGLGLRLIYFSYDVKMKEKGDIPEGYSVSREKKERFSLILESASTNQTSMYLCASSLWGHSATSYEQYFGPGTRLTVT.

V and J are TRBV5-8 and TRBJ1-2, with D possibly being TRBD1 (5 bases). Trimming pared 0 bases from V and 4 bases from J, leaving 13 bases between. CDR1 is SGHTS, CDR2 YDEGEE, per germline. The length of the CDR3 is 15 residues. CDR3: CASSLGGRPFYGYTF. As DNA, the CDR3 is TGTGCCAGCAGCTTGGGGGGCAGGCCTTTCTATGGCTACACCTTC.

CDR3 DNA: TGTGCCAGCAGCGAGTACCGGGACAGGGTCGATGAGCAGTTCTTC. Its translation: CASSEYRDRVDEQFF. The chain combines TRBV7-8 with TRBJ2-1, with 9 bases fitting TRBD1. With V trimmed by 5 bases and J by 8 bases, 10 bases remained unmatched. Germline V gene sequence: CDR1 SGHVS, CDR2 FQNEAQ. This CDR3 region has 15 residues.

The chain carries TRBV19 and TRBJ2-4; 11 bases are shared with TRBD1. V trimming: 7 bases; J trimming: 7 bases; junction bases outside the gene matches: 12. Germline CDR1 reads LNHDA; CDR2 reads SQIVND (reference sequence). The CDR3 spans 16 residues. CDR3 DNA: TGTGCCAGTACCTCGTCCCGGGACAGGGGGGGTAACATTCAGTACTTC. Translation: CASTSSRDRGGNIQYF.

The genes are TRBV5-1 and TRBJ2-3; the D gene is possibly TRBD2 (8 bases). The CDR3 extends over 18 amino acids. Germline V gene sequence: CDR1 SGHRS, CDR2 YFSETQ. With 4 bases removed from V and 1 base from J, the gap between germline ends came to 22 bases. The CDR3 sequence: CASSRGGSGTVRTDTQYF. The CDR3 region has the DNA TGCGCCAGCAGCCGGGGGGGGAGTGGGACAGTACGCACAGATACGCAGTATTTT.

The chain employs TRBV27 and TRBJ2-2; 10 positions agree with TRBD2. With V trimmed by 6 bases and J by 4 bases, 14 bases remained unmatched. The CDR3 extends over 18 amino acids. CDR1 is MNHEY, CDR2 SMNVEV, per germline (reference sequence). In nucleotides, the CDR3 is TGTGCCAGCAGCTTTCCTAGATGGACTAGCGGTTTCACCGGGGAGCTGTTTTTT. Amino acids: CASSFPRWTSGFTGELFF.

The chain employs TRBV21-1 and TRBJ2-1; the D call TRBD2 from the table was never checked on the DNA. TRBV21-1 counts as a pseudogene. This CDR3 contains 17 residues. The CDR3 DNA sequence: TGTGCCAGCAGCAATTCGGGTAGCTGCGGGGGGGTACATGAGCAGTTCTTC. Translating it yields CASSNSGSCGGVHEQFF.

In this sample, this clone turned up once. This CDR3 is CATRMYQGSGETQYF. In nucleotides, the CDR3 is TGTGCCACCCGTATGTACCAGGGCTCTGGGGAGACCCAGTACTTC. The chain combines TRBV2 with TRBJ2-5, with D maybe TRBD1 (5 bases). Germline values: CDR1 SNHLY, CDR2 FYNNEI. The CDR3 length is 15 residues. Trimming removed 10 bases from V and 5 bases from J, with 23 bases in between.

The chain has TRBV7-8 and TRBJ1-1, with D maybe TRBD1 (6 bases). CDR3 length: 15 amino acids. The germline V and J ends were trimmed by 1 base and 7 bases, with 16 bases remaining between them. Germline V gives CDR1 SGHVS, CDR2 FQNEAQ. CDR3 residues: CASSLVGLGAGEAFF. The CDR3 nucleotides read TGTGCCAGCAGCTTAGTGGGGTTGGGGGCCGGTGAAGCTTTCTTT. Looking up the rest from reference TRBV7-8 and TRBJ1-1 gives the full variable domain: GAGVSQSPRYKVAKRGQDVALRCDPISGHVSLFWYQQALGQGPEFLTYFQNEAQLDKSGLPSDRFFAERPEGSVSTLKIQRTQQEDSAVYLCASSLVGLGAGEAFFGQGTRLTVV.

This clone was recorded only once. The chain employs TRBV19 and TRBJ2-2; D is ambiguous. The CDR3 is 15 amino acids. V lost 3 bases and J 0 bases, leaving 8 bases between the germline ends. Germline V gene data show CDR1 as LNHDA and CDR2 as SQIVND (reference sequence). DNA for the CDR3: TGTGCCAGTAGTATGGCCGTTGCGAACACCGGGGAGCTGTTTTTT. Protein product: CASSMAVANTGELFF.

The chain is built from TRBV18 and TRBJ2-1, with 7 bases fitting TRBD1. Germline V lookup: CDR1 KGHSH, CDR2 LQKENI. The J segment lost 12 bases and the V segment lost 3 bases, leaving 8 bases of the junction unmatched. This CDR3 region has 13 residues. CDR3 loop: CASSPASGGRQFF. The CDR3 nucleotides read TGTGCCAGCTCACCCGCATCAGGGGGACGGCAGTTCTTC. The full variable domain, rest sourced from reference TRBV18 and TRBJ2-1, is NAGVMQNPRHLVRRRGQEARLRCSPMKGHSHVYWYRQLPEEGLKFMVYLQKENIIDESGMPKERFSAEFPKEGPSILRIQQVVRGDSAAYFCASSPASGGRQFFGPGTRLTVL.

This chain joins TRBV5-1 and TRBJ1-1, with a tentative D call TRBD1 (6 bases). Trimming cost V 4 bases and J 0 bases, with 13 bases left between them. The CDR3 runs 15 residues. Per germline, CDR1 SGHRS and CDR2 YFSETQ. CDR3 nucleotides: TGCGCCAGCAGCCCCTGGACAGCAATGAACACTGAAGCTTTCTTT. It yields the protein CASSPWTAMNTEAFF.

The rearrangement uses TRBV7-6 and TRBJ2-7; 10 bases match TRBD1. The CDR3 sequence is 16 residues long. CDR1 SGHVS and CDR2 FNYEAQ come from the germline V gene. Trimming took 3 bases from V and 7 from J; bases not matched to a gene: 12. CDR3 sequence reads: CASSFIDRGLAVEQYF. The CDR3 nucleotides are TGTGCCAGCAGCTTTATAGACAGGGGGCTCGCGGTGGAGCAGTACTTC.